These 10 T cell receptor beta chains were sequenced from one sample in a study of beta chain features in type 1 diabetes. The investigators reverse transcribed all of the isolated RNA, so they sequenced expressed TCRB transcripts. Assay: immunoSEQ multiplex PCR; the TCRdb copy retains only in-frame clones and omits some. This sample yields approximately 330,000 clones, of which approximately 10% are seen a single time; just over 0.015% belongs to the top ten. The specimen sequenced was naive CD4+ T cells from blood. These TCRs come from a woman in her twenties or thirties in good health.

This clone turned up a few times. V gene TRBV6-6 combines with J gene TRBJ2-7; 9 positions match TRBD2. Germline CDR1 and CDR2: MNHNY and SVGAGI (reference sequence). This CDR3 spans 14 amino acids. V was pared by 5 bases and J by 4 bases, with 6 bases of the junction left unmatched. CDR3 bases: TGTGCCAGCAGTCCTAGCGGGAAGCCTTACGAGCAGTACTTC. Translating gives CASSPSGKPYEQYF.

The chain uses TRBV13 and TRBJ2-1; 10 nucleotides line up with TRBD2. V lost 1 base to trimming and J lost 3 bases; unmatched junction nucleotides: 12. The V gene's germline CDR1 is PRHDT and CDR2 FYEKMQ (reference sequence). This CDR3 has 19 amino acids. Written as DNA, the CDR3 is TGTGCCAGCAGCTTAGCTAGGCTAGCGGGAGTAAAGAACTACAATGAGCAGTTCTTC. Translation: CASSLARLAGVKNYNEQFF.

Remarks on this clone: One end of the junction is discordant with germline, which a read error may explain. The V gene is TRBV7-7, the J gene TRBJ2-1, with 7 bases fitting TRBD2. Germline CDR1 is SSHAT and CDR2 is FNYEAQ (reference sequence). This CDR3 comprises 13 residues. CDR3 nucleotide sequence: TGTGCTAGCAGCTTAGTGGCGGGAGATGAGCAGTTCTTC. The encoded protein is CASSLVAGDEQFF. The entire variable domain, with the rest obtained from reference TRBV7-7 and TRBJ2-1, is as follows: GAGVSQSPRYKVTKRGQDVTLRCDPISSHATLYWYQQALGQGPEFLTYFNYEAQPDKSGLPSDRFSAERPEGSISTLTIQRTEQRDSAMYRCASSLVAGDEQFFGPGTRLTVL.

This clone appeared a few times. The V call is TRBV20-1, the J call TRBJ1-2, with D perhaps matching TRBD1 (5 bases). The CDR3 consists of 11 residues. Germline V lookup: CDR1 DFQATT, CDR2 SNEGSKA (reference sequence). The CDR3 spells CSGDFNYGYTF. CDR3 sequence (DNA): TGCAGCGGGGACTTTAACTATGGCTACACCTTC.

The V gene is TRBV5-1, the J gene TRBJ2-3; D is unresolved. This CDR3 is built from 14 residues. Germline V gives CDR1 SGHRS, CDR2 YFSETQ. The V end was cut by 0 bases, the J end by 1 base, with 6 bases between. CDR3 coding DNA: TGCGCCAGCAGCTTGGCCCCAGGCACAGATACGCAGTATTTT. It translates to CASSLAPGTDTQYF.

Written as DNA, the CDR3 is TGTGCCAGCAGCTTCAAAGCGGGAGCCCCCGGTGAGCAGTTCTTC. This translates into CASSFKAGAPGEQFF. The chain employs TRBV7-9 and TRBJ2-1; TRBD2 aligns across 8 bases. Germline V gives CDR1 SEHNR, CDR2 FQNEAQ (reference sequence). With 3 bases clipped from V and 9 bases from J, the junction kept 10 bases outside the gene matches. The CDR3 covers 15 residues.

The CDR3 nucleotides read TGTGCCAGTAGTACCGGACTAGCGTACTCCTACAATGAGCAGTTCTTC. It encodes CASSTGLAYSYNEQFF. V and J are TRBV19 and TRBJ2-1, with 9 bases aligning to TRBD2. CDR3 length: 16 amino acids. CDR1 is LNHDA and CDR2 is SQIVND in the germline V gene (reference sequence). Unmatched junction bases numbered 4, after V lost 4 bases and J lost 0 bases.

This clone was seen more than once but under ten times. The V gene is TRBV6-6, the J gene TRBJ2-6; weak D call: TRBD1 (5 bases). V was shortened by 2 bases and J by 0 bases, with 8 bases between the two germline ends. CDR1 MNHNY and CDR2 SVGAGI come from the germline V gene (reference sequence). The CDR3 totals 16 residues. CDR3: CASSYGQLSGANVLTF. The CDR3 DNA is TGTGCCAGCAGTTACGGACAACTCTCTGGGGCCAACGTCCTGACTTTC.

In DNA, the CDR3 is TGTGCCAGCAGCTCTAGGGGCACCGGGGAGCTGTTTTTT. Its protein product is CASSSRGTGELFF. V and J are TRBV11-3 and TRBJ2-2; D perhaps matches TRBD1 (5 bases). The CDR3 totals 13 residues. Trimming removed 4 bases at V and 4 bases at J, with 7 bases between. Per the germline V gene, CDR1 is SGHNT and CDR2 is YENEEA.

In this sample, this clone turned up a few times. V usage is TRBV2 and J usage is TRBJ2-3, with 15 positions matching TRBD2. J lost 5 bases, V lost 8 bases, and 2 bases had no gene match. Germline lookup yields CDR1 SNHLY and CDR2 FYNNEI. The CDR3 runs to 14 residues. The CDR3: CASEGLAGGDTQYF. CDR3 sequence (DNA): TGTGCCAGCGAGGGACTAGCGGGAGGAGATACGCAGTATTTT.